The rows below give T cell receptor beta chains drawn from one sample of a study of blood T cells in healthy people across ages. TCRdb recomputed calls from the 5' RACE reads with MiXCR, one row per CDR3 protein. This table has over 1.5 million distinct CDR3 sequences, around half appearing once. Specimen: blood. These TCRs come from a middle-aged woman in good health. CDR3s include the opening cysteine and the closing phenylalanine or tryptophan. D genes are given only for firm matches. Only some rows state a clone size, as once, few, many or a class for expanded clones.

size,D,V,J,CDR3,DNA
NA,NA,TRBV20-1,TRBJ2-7,CSASRRSGLYEQYF,TGCAGTGCTTCTAGACGGTCGGGGCTCTACGAGCAGTACTTC
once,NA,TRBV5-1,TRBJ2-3,CASRHRAGSLDTQYF,TGCGCCAGCAGACACAGGGCGGGTAGCTTGGATACGCAGTATTTT
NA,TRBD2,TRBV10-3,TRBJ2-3,CATQPAGSTDTQYF,TGTGCCACCCAGCCAGCGGGGAGCACAGATACGCAGTATTTT
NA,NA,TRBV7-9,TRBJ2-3,CASTFGAGLADTQYF,TGTGCCAGCACCTTCGGGGCAGGGCTAGCAGATACGCAGTATTTT
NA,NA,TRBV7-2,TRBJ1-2,CASSSKQGGYGYTF,TGTGCCAGCAGCTCCAAACAGGGTGGCTATGGCTACACCTTC
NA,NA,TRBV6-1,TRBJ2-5,CASSEIKVVRETQYF,TGTGCCAGCAGTGAGATCAAGGTGGTAAGAGAGACCCAGTACTTC
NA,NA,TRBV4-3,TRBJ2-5,CASSQDGGQGETQYF,TGCGCCAGCAGCCAAGATGGGGGCCAGGGAGAGACCCAGTACTTC
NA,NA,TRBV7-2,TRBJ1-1,CASSPFQVSNTEAFF,TGTGCCAGCAGCCCTTTTCAGGTTTCGAACACTGAAGCTTTCTTT
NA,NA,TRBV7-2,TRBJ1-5,CASSLEWSHNQPQHF,TGTGCCAGCAGCTTAGAGTGGTCTCACAATCAGCCCCAGCATTTT
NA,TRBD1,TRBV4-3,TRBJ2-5,CASSLAARGQGPREQYF,TGCGCCAGCAGCCTTGCCGCGAGGGGACAGGGACCTCGGGAGCAGTACTTC
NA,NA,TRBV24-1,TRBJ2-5,CATSDSLTKQETQYF,TGTGCCACCAGTGATTCTCTTACCAAGCAAGAGACCCAGTACTTC
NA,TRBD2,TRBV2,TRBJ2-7,CASTRGGGAFHEQYF,TGTGCCAGCACTCGGGGCGGGGGGGCGTTCCACGAGCAGTACTTC
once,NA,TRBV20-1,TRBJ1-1,CSANGGIGQGWAFF,TGCAGTGCTAACGGTGGGATAGGGCAGGGGTGGGCTTTCTTT
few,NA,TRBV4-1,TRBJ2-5,CASSPGEHQETQYF,TGCGCCAGCAGCCCCGGGGAACACCAAGAGACCCAGTACTTC
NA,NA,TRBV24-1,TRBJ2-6,CATSDTNSGANVLTF,TGTGCCACCAGCGACACTAACTCTGGGGCCAACGTCCTGACTTTC
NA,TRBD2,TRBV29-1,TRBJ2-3,CSVGGGPGDTQYF,TGCAGCGTTGGCGGGGGGCCGGGAGATACGCAGTATTTT
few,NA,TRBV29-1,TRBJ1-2,CSVKDSYGYTF,TGCAGCGTTAAGGACAGCTATGGCTACACCTTC
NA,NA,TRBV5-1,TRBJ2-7,CASSPHSSTYEQYF,TGCGCCAGCAGCCCCCACAGCTCAACCTACGAGCAGTACTTC
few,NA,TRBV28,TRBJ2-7,CASSVLGNYEQYF,TGTGCCAGCAGCGTACTAGGGAACTACGAGCAGTACTTC
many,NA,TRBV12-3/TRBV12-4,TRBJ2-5,CASSFMETQYF,TGTGCCAGCAGCTTTATGGAGACCCAGTACTTC
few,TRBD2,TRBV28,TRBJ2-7,CASSLWTSGGLYYEQYF,TGTGCCAGCAGTTTATGGACTAGCGGGGGGCTGTACTACGAGCAGTACTTC
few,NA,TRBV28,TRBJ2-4,CASTAGTENIQYF,TGTGCCAGCACCGCCGGGACCGAAAACATTCAGTACTTC
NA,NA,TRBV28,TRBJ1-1,CASSFAGSVTEAFF,TGTGCCAGCAGTTTTGCAGGGTCGGTGACTGAAGCTTTCTTT
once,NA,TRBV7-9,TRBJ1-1,CASSLGPGIAEAFF,TGTGCCAGCAGCTTAGGGCCAGGGATCGCTGAAGCTTTCTTT
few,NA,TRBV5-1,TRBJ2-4,CASSWGGEGPLGKNIQYF,TGCGCCAGCAGCTGGGGTGGAGAGGGCCCTCTCGGCAAAAACATTCAGTACTTC
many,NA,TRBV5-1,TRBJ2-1,CASSLSTGSYNEQFF,TGCGCCAGCAGCCTATCGACAGGCTCCTACAATGAGCAGTTCTTC
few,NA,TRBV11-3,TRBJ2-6,CASSPGTSRSGANVLTF,TGTGCCAGCAGCCCAGGGACTTCCCGCTCTGGGGCCAACGTCCTGACTTTC
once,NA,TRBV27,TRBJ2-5,CASSFNRESQEAQYF,TGTGCCAGCAGTTTTAACAGAGAGTCCCAAGAGGCCCAGTACTTC
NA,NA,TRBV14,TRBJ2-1,CASSHDLDDEQFF,TGTGCCAGCAGCCACGACTTGGATGATGAGCAGTTCTTC
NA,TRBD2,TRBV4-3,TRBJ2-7,CASSQETGGPAYNEQYF,TGCGCCAGCAGCCAAGAAACGGGGGGGCCAGCTTACAATGAGCAGTACTTC
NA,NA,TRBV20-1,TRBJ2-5,CSAHLQETQYF,TGCAGTGCCCACTTGCAAGAGACCCAGTACTTC
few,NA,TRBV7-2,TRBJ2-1,CASSFGGAVSEQFF,TGTGCCAGCAGCTTTGGGGGGGCCGTGAGTGAGCAGTTCTTC
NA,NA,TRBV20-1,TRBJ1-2,CSARDRSFIYGYTF,TGCAGTGCTAGAGACAGAAGCTTCATCTATGGCTACACCTTC
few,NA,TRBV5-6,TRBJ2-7,CASSLRGRAIHEQYF,TGTGCCAGCAGCTTGAGGGGCCGAGCGATACACGAGCAGTACTTC
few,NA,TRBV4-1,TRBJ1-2,CASQPGVVNYGYTF,TGCGCCAGCCAGCCAGGGGTCGTGAACTATGGCTACACCTTC